One T cell receptor (beta chain) is described in this entry. One end of the junction does not line up with germline, which may come from a read error. The data originate from a study of blood T cell repertoires in COVID-19. The CDR3 extends over 16 amino acids. CDR1 LNHDA and CDR2 SQIVND come from the germline V gene (reference sequence). Sequencing was performed with immunoSEQ multiplex PCR; in TCRdb, only in-frame clones are kept and a portion is missing. The repertoire holds approximately 260,000 clones, around nine tenths seen once, with around 9.6% in the top ten. The specimen was peripheral blood. The rearrangement uses TRBV19 and TRBJ2-1, with D uncertain. The source of this sequence is a woman in her sixties or seventies with COVID-19, enrolled during active disease. The CDR3 spells CASSPPPGFSHNEQFF. The CDR3 bases are TGTGCCAGTAGTCCCCCCCCCGGTTTCTCCCACAATGAGCAGTTCTTC.